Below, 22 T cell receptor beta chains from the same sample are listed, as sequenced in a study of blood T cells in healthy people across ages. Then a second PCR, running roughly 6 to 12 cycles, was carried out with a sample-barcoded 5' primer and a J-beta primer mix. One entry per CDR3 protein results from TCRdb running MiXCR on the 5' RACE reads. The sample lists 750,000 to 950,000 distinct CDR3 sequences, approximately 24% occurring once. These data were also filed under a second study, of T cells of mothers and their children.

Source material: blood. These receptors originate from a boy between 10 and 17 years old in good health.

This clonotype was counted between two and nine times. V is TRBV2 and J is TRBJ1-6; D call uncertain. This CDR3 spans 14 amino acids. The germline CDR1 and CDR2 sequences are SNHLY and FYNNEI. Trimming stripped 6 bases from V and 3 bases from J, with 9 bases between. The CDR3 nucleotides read TGTGCCAGCAGCCTTAGGGTCTATAATTCACCCCTCCACTTT. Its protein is CASSLRVYNSPLHF. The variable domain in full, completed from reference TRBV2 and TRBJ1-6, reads EPEVTQTPSHQVTQMGQEVILRCVPISNHLYFYWYRQILGQKVEFLVSFYNNEISEKSEIFDDQFSVERPDGSNFTLKIRSTKLEDSAMYFCASSLRVYNSPLHFGNGTRLTVT.

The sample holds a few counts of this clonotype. CDR3 bases: TGTGCCAGCAGCTTCGATTGGCGGGCCGACAATGAGCAGTTCTTC. Its translation is CASSFDWRADNEQFF. V gene TRBV7-9 combines with J gene TRBJ2-5; maybe TRBD2 (5 bases). The DNA end is a closer match to TRBJ2-1, so the J assignment may be wrong. The length of the CDR3 is 15 residues. In germline, CDR1 is SEHNR, CDR2 FQNEAQ (reference sequence).

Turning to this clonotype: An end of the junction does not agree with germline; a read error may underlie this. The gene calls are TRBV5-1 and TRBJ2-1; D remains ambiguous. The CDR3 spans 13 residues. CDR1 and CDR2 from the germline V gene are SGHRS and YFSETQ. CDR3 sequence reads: CTSSLVDYNEQFF. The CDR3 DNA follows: TGCACCAGCAGCCTCGTCGACTACAATGAGCAGTTCTTC.

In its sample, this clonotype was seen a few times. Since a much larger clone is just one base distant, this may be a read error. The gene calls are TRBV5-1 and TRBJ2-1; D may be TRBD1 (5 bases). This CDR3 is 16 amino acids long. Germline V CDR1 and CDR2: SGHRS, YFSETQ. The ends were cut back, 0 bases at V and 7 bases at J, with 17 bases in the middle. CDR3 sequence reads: CASSLARAQAGNEQFF. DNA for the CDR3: TGCGCCAGCAGCTTGGCCAGGGCGCAGGCCGGGAATGAGCAGTTCTTC.

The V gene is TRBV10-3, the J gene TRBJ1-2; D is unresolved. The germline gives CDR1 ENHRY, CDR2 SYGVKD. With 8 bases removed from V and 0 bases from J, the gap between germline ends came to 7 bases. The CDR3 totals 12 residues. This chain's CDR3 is CAIRTANYGYTF. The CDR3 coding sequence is TGTGCCATCCGGACCGCTAACTATGGCTACACCTTC.

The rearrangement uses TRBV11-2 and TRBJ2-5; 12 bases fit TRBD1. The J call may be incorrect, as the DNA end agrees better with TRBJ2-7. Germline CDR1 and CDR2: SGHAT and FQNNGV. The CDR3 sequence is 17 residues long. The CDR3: CASSLVSGGTGGVEQYF. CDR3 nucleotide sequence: TGTGCCAGCAGCTTAGTATCGGGCGGGACAGGGGGCGTCGAGCAGTACTTC.

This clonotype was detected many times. The CDR3 DNA is TGCAGCGTTCTGGACACGGGTGGCGATGGCTACACCTTC. Protein sequence: CSVLDTGGDGYTF. The genes are TRBV29-1 and TRBJ1-2, with a possible D match to TRBD1 (5 bases). V dropped 5 bases and J dropped 6 bases, with 16 bases sitting between them. The CDR3 consists of 13 residues. Germline V gene lookup returns CDR1 SQVTM and CDR2 ANQGSEA.

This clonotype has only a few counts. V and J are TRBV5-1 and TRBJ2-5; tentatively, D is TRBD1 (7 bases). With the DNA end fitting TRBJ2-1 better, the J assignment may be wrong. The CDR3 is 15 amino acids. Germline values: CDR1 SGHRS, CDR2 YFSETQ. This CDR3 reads CASSLGRGERNEQFF. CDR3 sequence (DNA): TGCGCCAGCAGCTTGGGCAGGGGGGAAAGGAATGAGCAGTTCTTC.

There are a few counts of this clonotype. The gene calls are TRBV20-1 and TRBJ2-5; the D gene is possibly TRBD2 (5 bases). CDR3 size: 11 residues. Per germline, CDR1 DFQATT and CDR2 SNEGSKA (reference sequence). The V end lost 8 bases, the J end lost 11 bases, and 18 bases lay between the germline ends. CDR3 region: CSLVGGGEQYF. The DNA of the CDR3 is TGCAGTCTGGTGGGCGGAGGAGAGCAGTACTTC.

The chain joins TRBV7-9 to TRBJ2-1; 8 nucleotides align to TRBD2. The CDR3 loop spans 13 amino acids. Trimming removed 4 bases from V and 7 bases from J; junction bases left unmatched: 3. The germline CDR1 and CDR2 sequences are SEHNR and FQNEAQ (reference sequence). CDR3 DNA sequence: TGTGCCAGCAGCTGGGGCGGGGGGAATGAGCAGTTCTTC. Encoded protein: CASSWGGGNEQFF. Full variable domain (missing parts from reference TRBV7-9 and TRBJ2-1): DTGVSQNPRHKITKRGQNVTFRCDPISEHNRLYWYRQTLGQGPEFLTYFQNEAQLEKSRLLSDRFSAERPKGSFSTLEIQRTEQGDSAMYLCASSWGGGNEQFFGPGTRLTVL.

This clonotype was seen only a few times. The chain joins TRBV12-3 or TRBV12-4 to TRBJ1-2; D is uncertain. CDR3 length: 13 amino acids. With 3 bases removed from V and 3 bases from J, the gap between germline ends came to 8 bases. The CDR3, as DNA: TGTGCCAGCAGTTTTTTGGCGGACTATGGCTACACCTTC. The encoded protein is CASSFLADYGYTF.

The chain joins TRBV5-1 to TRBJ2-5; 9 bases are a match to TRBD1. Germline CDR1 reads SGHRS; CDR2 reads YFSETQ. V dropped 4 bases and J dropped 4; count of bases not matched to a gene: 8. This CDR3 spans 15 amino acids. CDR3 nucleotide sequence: TGCGCCAGCAGCGAGGACAGGGGAGGCGTAGAGACCCAGTACTTC. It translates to CASSEDRGGVETQYF. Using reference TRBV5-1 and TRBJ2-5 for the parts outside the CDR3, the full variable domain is KAGVTQTPRYLIKTRGQQVTLSCSPISGHRSVSWYQQTPGQGLQFLFEYFSETQRNKGNFPGRFSGRQFSNSRSEMNVSTLELGDSALYLCASSEDRGGVETQYFGPGTRLLVL.

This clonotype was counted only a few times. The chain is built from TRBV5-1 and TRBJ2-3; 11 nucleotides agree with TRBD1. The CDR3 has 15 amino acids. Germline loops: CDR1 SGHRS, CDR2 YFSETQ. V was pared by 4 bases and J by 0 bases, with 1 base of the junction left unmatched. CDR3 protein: CASSGTGGSTDTQYF. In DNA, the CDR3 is TGCGCCAGCAGCGGGACAGGGGGTAGCACAGATACGCAGTATTTT. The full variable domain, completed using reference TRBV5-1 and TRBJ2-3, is KAGVTQTPRYLIKTRGQQVTLSCSPISGHRSVSWYQQTPGQGLQFLFEYFSETQRNKGNFPGRFSGRQFSNSRSEMNVSTLELGDSALYLCASSGTGGSTDTQYFGPGTRLTVL.

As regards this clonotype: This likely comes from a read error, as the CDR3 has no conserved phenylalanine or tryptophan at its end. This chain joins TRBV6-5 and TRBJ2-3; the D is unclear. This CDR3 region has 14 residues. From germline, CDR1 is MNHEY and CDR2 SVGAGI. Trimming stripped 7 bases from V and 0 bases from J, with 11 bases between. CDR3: CASNFVLSTDTQYL. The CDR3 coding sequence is TGTGCCAGCAACTTCGTACTGAGCACAGATACGCAGTATCTT.

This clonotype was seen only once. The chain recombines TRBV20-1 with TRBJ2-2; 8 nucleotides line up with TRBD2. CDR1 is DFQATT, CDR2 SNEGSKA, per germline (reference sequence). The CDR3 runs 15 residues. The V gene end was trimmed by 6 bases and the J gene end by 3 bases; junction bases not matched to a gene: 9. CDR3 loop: CSALVSGVDTGELFF. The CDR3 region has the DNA TGCAGTGCCTTAGTTAGCGGGGTCGACACCGGGGAGCTGTTTTTT.

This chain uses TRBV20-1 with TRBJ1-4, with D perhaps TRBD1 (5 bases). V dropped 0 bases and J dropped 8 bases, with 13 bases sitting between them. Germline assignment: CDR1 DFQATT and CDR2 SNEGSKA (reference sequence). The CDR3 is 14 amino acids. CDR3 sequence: CSARDRRAGEKLFF. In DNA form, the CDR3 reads TGCAGTGCTAGAGATCGCAGGGCTGGCGAAAAACTGTTTTTT.

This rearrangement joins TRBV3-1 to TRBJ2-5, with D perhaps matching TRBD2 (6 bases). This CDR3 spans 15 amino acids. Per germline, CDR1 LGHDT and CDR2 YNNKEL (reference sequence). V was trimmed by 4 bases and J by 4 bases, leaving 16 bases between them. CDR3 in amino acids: CASSRLDLLAETQYF. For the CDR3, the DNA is TGTGCCAGCAGCCGACTAGACCTACTAGCAGAGACCCAGTACTTC.

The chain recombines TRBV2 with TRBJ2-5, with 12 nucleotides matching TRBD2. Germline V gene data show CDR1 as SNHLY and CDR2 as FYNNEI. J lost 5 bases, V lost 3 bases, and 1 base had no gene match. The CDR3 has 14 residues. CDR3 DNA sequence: TGTGCCAGCAGTGATACTAGCGGGGGGGAGACCCAGTACTTC. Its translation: CASSDTSGGETQYF.

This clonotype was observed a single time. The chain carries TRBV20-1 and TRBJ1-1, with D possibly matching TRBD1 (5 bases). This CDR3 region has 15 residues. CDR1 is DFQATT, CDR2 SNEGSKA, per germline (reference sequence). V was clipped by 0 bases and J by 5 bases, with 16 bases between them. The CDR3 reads CSARDLTGPGTEAFF. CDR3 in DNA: TGCAGTGCTAGAGACCTTACAGGACCGGGGACTGAAGCTTTCTTT.

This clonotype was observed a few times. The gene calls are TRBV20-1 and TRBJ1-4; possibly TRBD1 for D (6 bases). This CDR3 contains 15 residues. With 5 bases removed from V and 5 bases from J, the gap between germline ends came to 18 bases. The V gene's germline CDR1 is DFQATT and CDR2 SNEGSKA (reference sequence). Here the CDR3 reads CSAPATGTKNEKLFF. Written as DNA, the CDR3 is TGCAGTGCTCCCGCGACCGGGACAAAAAATGAAAAACTGTTTTTT.

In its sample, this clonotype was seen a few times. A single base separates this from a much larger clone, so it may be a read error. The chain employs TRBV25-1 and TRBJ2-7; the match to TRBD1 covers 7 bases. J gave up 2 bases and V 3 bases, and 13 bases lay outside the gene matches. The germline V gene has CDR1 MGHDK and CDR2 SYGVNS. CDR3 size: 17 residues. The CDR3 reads CASSDRDSLASPYEQYF. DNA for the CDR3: TGTGCCAGCAGTGACCGGGACAGCCTTGCCAGCCCCTACGAGCAGTACTTC.

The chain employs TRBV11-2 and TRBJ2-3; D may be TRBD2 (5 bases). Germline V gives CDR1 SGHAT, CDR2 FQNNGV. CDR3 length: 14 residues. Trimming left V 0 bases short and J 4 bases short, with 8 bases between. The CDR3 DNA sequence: TGTGCCAGCAGCTTAGATAGCGAAGCAGATACGCAGTATTTT. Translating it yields CASSLDSEADTQYF.